The present T cell receptor (beta chain) was sequenced within a study of control samples from healthy donors and cancer patients. Assay: immunoSEQ multiplex PCR; the TCRdb copy retains only in-frame clones and omits some. The repertoire consists of under 150,000 clones, with 80% to 90% occurring once and the leading ten covering just over 8.5%. This clone was counted a single time. Germline lookup yields CDR1 SGHRS and CDR2 YFSETQ. The V and J ends lost 3 bases and 6 bases, in that order; junction bases with no gene match: 6. This CDR3 is 16 amino acids long. This receptor was taken from a woman aged 25-40 years in good health. The chain has TRBV5-1 and TRBJ2-1, with 13 nucleotides matching TRBD2. The sample taken for sequencing was blood. CDR3 nucleotides: TGCGCCAGCAGCTGGCGACTAGCGGGAGGAGCCAATGAGCAGTTCTTC. This codes for CASSWRLAGGANEQFF.